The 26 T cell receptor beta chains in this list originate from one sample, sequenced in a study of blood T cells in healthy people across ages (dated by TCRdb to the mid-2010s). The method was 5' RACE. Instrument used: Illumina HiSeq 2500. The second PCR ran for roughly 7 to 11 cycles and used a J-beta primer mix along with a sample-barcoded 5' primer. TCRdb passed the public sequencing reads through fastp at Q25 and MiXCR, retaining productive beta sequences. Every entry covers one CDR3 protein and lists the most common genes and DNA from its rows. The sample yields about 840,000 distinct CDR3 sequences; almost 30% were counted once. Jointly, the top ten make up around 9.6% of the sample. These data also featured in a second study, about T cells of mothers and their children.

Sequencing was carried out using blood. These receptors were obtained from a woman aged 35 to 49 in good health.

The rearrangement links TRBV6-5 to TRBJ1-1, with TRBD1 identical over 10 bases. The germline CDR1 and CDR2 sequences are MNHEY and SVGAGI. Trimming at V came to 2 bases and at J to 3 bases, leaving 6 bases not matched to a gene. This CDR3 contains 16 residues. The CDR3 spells CASSYASGTGDTEAFF. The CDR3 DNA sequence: TGTGCCAGCAGTTACGCCTCCGGGACAGGGGACACTGAAGCTTTCTTT.

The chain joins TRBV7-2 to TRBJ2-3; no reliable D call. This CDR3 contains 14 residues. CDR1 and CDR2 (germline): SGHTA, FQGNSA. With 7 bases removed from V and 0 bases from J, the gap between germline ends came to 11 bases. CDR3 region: CASKRYQSTDTQYF. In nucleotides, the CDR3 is TGTGCCAGCAAACGGTACCAGAGCACAGATACGCAGTATTTT. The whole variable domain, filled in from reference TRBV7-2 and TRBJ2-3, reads GAGVSQSPSNKVTEKGKDVELRCDPISGHTALYWYRQSLGQGLEFLIYFQGNSAPDKSGLPSDRFSAERTGGSVSTLTIQRTQQEDSAVYLCASKRYQSTDTQYFGPGTRLTVL.

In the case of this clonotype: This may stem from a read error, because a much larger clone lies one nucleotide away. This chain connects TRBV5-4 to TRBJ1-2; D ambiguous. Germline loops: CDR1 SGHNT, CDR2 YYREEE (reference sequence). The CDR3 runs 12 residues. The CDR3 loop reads CASGFGVDGYTF. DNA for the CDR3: TGTGCCAGCGGCTTTGGGGTTGATGGCTACACCTTC.

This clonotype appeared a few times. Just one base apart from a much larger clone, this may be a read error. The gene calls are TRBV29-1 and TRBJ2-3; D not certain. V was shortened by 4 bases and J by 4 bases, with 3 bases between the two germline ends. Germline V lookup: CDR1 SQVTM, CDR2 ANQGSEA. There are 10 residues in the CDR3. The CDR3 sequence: CSVGSDTQYF. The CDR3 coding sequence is TGCAGCGTTGGCTCAGATACGCAGTATTTT.

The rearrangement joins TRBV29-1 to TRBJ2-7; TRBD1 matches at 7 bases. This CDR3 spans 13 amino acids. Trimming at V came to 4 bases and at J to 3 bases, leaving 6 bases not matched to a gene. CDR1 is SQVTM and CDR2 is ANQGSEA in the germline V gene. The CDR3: CSVVRDRDYEQYF. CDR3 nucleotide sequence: TGCAGCGTTGTTCGTGACAGGGACTACGAGCAGTACTTC.

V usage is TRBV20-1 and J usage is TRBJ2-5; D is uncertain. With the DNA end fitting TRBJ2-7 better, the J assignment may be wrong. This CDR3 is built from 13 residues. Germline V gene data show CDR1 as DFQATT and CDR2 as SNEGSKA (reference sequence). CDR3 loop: CSAPKASSYEQYF. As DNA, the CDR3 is TGCAGTGCTCCGAAAGCCTCCAGCTACGAGCAGTACTTC.

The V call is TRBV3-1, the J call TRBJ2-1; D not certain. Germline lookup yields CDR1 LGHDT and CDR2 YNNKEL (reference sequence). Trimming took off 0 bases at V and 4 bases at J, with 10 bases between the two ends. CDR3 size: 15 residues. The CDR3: CASSQEGATYNEQFF. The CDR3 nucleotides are TGTGCCAGCAGCCAAGAGGGTGCAACATACAATGAGCAGTTCTTC.

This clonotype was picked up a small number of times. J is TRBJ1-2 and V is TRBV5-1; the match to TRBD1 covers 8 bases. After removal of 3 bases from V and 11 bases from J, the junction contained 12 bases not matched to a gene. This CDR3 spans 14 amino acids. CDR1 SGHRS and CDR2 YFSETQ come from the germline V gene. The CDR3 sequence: CASSYSGQDPLYTF. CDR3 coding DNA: TGCGCCAGCAGCTATTCGGGACAGGATCCCTTATACACCTTC.

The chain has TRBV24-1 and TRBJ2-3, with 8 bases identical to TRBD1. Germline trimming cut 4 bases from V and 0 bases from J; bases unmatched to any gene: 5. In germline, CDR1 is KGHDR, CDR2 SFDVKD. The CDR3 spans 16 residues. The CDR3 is CATSDLDRASTDTQYF. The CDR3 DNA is TGTGCCACCAGTGACTTGGACAGGGCTAGCACAGATACGCAGTATTTT.

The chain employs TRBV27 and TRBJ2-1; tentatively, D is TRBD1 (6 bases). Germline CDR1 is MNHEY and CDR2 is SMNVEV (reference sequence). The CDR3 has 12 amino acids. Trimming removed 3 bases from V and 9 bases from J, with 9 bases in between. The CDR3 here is CASSFTGSEQFF. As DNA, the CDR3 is TGTGCCAGCAGTTTCACAGGGTCTGAGCAGTTCTTC.

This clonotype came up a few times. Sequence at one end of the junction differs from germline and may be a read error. CDR3 region: CASSPSLDLIDAQYF. As DNA, the CDR3 is TGTGCCAGCAGCCCCTCTCTCGATTTGATAGATGCGCAGTATTTT. The chain has TRBV7-3 and TRBJ2-3; D is uncertain. CDR1 SGHTA and CDR2 FQGTGA come from the germline V gene. The CDR3 runs to 15 residues.

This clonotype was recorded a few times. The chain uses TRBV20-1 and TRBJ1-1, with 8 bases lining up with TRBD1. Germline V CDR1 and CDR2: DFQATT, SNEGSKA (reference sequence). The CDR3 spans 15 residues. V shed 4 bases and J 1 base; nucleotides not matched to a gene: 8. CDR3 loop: CSATNRGGGNTEAFF. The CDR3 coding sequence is TGCAGTGCTACAAACAGGGGGGGCGGGAACACTGAAGCTTTCTTT.

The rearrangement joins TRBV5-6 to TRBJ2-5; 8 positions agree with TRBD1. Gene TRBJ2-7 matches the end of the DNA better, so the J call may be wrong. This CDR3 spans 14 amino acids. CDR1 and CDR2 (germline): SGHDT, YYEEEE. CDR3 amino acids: CASSPTWTGNEQYF. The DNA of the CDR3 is TGTGCCAGCAGCCCGACCTGGACAGGGAACGAGCAGTACTTC.

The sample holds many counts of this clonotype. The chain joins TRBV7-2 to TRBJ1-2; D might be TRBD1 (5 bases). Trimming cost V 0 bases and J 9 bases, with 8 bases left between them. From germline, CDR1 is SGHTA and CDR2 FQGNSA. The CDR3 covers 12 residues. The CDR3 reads CASSLAGERYTF. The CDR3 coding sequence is TGTGCCAGCAGCTTAGCAGGGGAGCGCTACACCTTC.

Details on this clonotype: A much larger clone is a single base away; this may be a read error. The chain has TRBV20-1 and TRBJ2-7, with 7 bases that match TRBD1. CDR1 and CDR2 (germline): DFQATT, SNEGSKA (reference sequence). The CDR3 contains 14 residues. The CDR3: CSTRDTGQTYEQYF. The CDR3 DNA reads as TGCAGTACTAGAGATACGGGACAGACCTACGAGCAGTACTTC.

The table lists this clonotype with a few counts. CDR3 sequence reads: CASSFAAGVQPQHF. CDR3 DNA: TGTGCCAGCAGTTTCGCGGCAGGGGTTCAGCCCCAGCATTTT. The V call is TRBV12-3 or TRBV12-4, the J call TRBJ1-5, with D maybe TRBD1 (6 bases). V was pared by 3 bases and J by 6 bases, with 12 bases between. The CDR3 sequence is 14 residues long.

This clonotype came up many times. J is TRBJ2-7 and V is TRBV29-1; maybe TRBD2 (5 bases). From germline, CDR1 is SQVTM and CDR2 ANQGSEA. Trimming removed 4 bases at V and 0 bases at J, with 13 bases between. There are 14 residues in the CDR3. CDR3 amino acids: CSVATGVGSYEQYF. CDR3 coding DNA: TGCAGCGTTGCGACCGGGGTGGGCTCCTACGAGCAGTACTTC.

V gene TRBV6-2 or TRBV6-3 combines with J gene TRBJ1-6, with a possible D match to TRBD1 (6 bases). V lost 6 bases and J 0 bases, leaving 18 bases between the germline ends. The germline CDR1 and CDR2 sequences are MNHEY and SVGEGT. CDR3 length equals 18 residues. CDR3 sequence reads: CASRSTGTFISYNSPLHF. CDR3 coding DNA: TGTGCCAGCAGGAGTACCGGGACATTTATCTCCTATAATTCACCCCTCCACTTT.

CDR3 protein: CASSVSPGDSYEQYF. Written as DNA, the CDR3 is TGTGCCAGCAGCGTCTCCCCGGGGGACTCCTACGAGCAGTACTTC. This chain links TRBV9 with TRBJ2-7; possibly TRBD2 for D (6 bases). CDR3 length equals 15 residues. CDR1 and CDR2 (germline): SGDLS, YYNGEE. V lost 2 bases and J lost 0, with 12 bases in between. Together with reference TRBV9 and TRBJ2-7, the CDR3 gives the full variable domain: DSGVTQTPKHLITATGQRVTLRCSPRSGDLSVYWYQQSLDQGLQFLIQYYNGEERAKGNILERFSAQQFPDLHSELNLSSLELGDSALYFCASSVSPGDSYEQYFGPGTRLTVT.

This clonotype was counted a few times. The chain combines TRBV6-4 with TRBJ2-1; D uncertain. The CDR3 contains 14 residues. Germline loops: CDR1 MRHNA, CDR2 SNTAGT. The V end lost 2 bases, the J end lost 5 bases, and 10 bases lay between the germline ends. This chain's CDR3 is CASSDQGGHNEQFF. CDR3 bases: TGTGCCAGCAGTGACCAAGGTGGCCACAATGAGCAGTTCTTC.

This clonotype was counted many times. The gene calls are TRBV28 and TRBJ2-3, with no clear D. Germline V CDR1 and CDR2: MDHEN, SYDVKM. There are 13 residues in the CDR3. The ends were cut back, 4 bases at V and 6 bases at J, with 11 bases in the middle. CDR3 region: CASSSQGSDTQYF. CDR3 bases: TGTGCCAGCAGTTCCCAAGGATCGGATACGCAGTATTTT.

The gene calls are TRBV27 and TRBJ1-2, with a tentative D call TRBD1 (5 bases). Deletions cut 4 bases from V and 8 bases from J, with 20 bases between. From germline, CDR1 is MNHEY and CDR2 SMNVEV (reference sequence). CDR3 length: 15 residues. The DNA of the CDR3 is TGTGCCAGCAGTTCAACCGGGACTGGCTTCTCGGGCTACACCTTC. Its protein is CASSSTGTGFSGYTF.

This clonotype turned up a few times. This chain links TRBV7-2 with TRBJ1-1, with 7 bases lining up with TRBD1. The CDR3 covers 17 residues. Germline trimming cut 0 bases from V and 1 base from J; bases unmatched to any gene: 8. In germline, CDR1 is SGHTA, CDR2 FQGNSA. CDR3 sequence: CASSLAFLTGRNTEAFF. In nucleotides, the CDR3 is TGTGCCAGCAGCTTAGCCTTCTTGACAGGGAGGAACACTGAAGCTTTCTTT.

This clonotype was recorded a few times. In nucleotides, the CDR3 is TGTGCCAGCACCATATCGGCGGGGGGCGCAGCAGCTGGCTACACCTTC. Residues: CASTISAGGAAAGYTF. The rearrangement joins TRBV28 to TRBJ1-2, with TRBD1 as a possible D gene (6 bases). In germline, CDR1 is MDHEN, CDR2 SYDVKM. The CDR3 runs to 16 residues. V lost 7 bases, J lost 7 bases, and 25 bases lay in between.

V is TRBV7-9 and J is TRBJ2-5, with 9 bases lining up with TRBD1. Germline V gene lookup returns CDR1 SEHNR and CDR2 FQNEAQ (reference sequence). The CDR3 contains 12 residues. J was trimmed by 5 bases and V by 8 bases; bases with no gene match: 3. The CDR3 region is CASGQGSETQYF. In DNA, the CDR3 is TGTGCCAGCGGACAGGGGTCGGAGACCCAGTACTTC. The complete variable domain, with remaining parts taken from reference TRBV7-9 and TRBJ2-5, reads DTGVSQNPRHKITKRGQNVTFRCDPISEHNRLYWYRQTLGQGPEFLTYFQNEAQLEKSRLLSDRFSAERPKGSFSTLEIQRTEQGDSAMYLCASGQGSETQYFGPGTRLLVL.

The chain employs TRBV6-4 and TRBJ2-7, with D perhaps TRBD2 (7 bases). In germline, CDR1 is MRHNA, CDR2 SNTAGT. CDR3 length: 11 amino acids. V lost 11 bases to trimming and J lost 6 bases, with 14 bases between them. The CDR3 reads CAGRGGTEQYF. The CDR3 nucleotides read TGTGCCGGTAGGGGGGGTACCGAGCAGTACTTC.